The 20 T cell receptor beta chains below were found in one sample sequenced in a study of OX40 agonist ivuxolimab in advanced cancers. The repertoire was sequenced with immunoSEQ multiplex PCR; TCRdb's copy has only in-frame clones and lacks some. Among some 63,000 clones listed, 80% to 85% were seen once. The specimen was CD4+ or CD8+ T cells sorted from blood, collected in a trial of the OX40 agonist ivuxolimab. The source of these receptors is an adult with an advanced solid tumor such as melanoma, head and neck, liver or kidney cancer.

The chain is built from TRBV4-3 and TRBJ1-1; 8 bases line up with TRBD1. Unmatched junction bases numbered 6, after V lost 4 bases and J lost 5 bases. This CDR3 comprises 14 residues. CDR1 and CDR2 from the germline V gene are LGHNA and YSLEER. CDR3 amino acids: CASSLGQGVTEAFF. CDR3 nucleotides: TGCGCCAGCAGCCTAGGACAGGGAGTTACTGAAGCTTTCTTT.

The chain is built from TRBV6-5 and TRBJ2-7; D is perhaps TRBD1 or TRBD2 (6 bases each). V lost 2 bases to trimming and J lost 3 bases, with 14 bases between them. The germline gives CDR1 MNHEY, CDR2 SVGAGI. There are 15 residues in the CDR3. Here the CDR3 DNA reads TGTGCCAGCAGTTACCGGGGAGGACAGAACTACGAGCAGTACTTC. It yields the protein CASSYRGGQNYEQYF.

The rearrangement joins TRBV27 to TRBJ2-7; 14 nucleotides line up with TRBD2. Germline V gives CDR1 MNHEY, CDR2 SMNVEV (reference sequence). Trimming cost V 4 bases and J 5 bases; bases outside gene matches: 10. The CDR3 runs 17 residues. In DNA form, the CDR3 reads TGTGCCAGCAGTTCCGGGACTAGCGGGAGTGCGAGGAACGAGCAGTACTTC. It encodes CASSSGTSGSARNEQYF.

This clone appeared once. The genes are TRBV29-1 and TRBJ1-4; a possible D gene is TRBD1 (5 bases). Germline-derived CDR1 and CDR2 are SQVTM and ANQGSEA. The CDR3 totals 13 residues. The V and J ends lost 4 bases and 4 bases respectively, with 10 bases between them. The CDR3 coding sequence is TGCAGCGTTGGGCAGGGAGGTAATGAAAAACTGTTTTTT. Amino acid sequence: CSVGQGGNEKLFF.

V and J are TRBV15 and TRBJ2-2; 7 nucleotides align to TRBD2. The CDR3 length is 13 residues. Germline loops: CDR1 LNHNV, CDR2 YYDKDF (reference sequence). V was pared by 5 bases and J by 5 bases, with 2 bases of the junction left unmatched. The DNA of the CDR3 is TGTGCCACCAGCGGCGGGAGAACCGGGGAGCTGTTTTTT. Translation gives CATSGGRTGELFF.

V usage is TRBV19 and J usage is TRBJ2-2; 11 nucleotides align to TRBD2. The CDR3 is 20 residues long. Germline V CDR1 and CDR2: LNHDA, SQIVND (reference sequence). Trimming cost V 0 bases and J 0 bases; bases outside gene matches: 9. The CDR3 spells CASSIEVAGGLRPNTGELFF. The DNA for the CDR3 is TGTGCCAGTAGTATAGAGGTAGCGGGAGGGTTAAGGCCGAACACCGGGGAGCTGTTTTTT.

The rearrangement uses TRBV28 and TRBJ2-4, with D perhaps matching TRBD1 (8 bases). V lost 11 bases, J lost 3 bases, and 26 bases lay in between. This CDR3 contains 17 residues. Germline CDR1 reads MDHEN; CDR2 reads SYDVKM. This CDR3 is CAHITGRTGHVKNIQYF. Written as DNA, the CDR3 is TGTGCCCACATAACCGGGAGGACAGGGCATGTCAAAAACATTCAGTACTTC.

The genes are TRBV4-1 and TRBJ2-7, with 13 bases fitting TRBD2. CDR3 length equals 18 residues. V shed 1 base, J shed 0 bases, and the junction held 6 bases outside the gene matches. Looked up from germline, CDR1 is MGHRA and CDR2 is YSYEKL. CDR3 residues: CASSQVFTSGRGSYEQYF. As DNA, the CDR3 is TGCGCCAGCAGCCAAGTCTTCACTAGCGGGAGGGGCTCCTACGAGCAGTACTTC.

The chain joins TRBV5-6 to TRBJ2-5; D possibly corresponds to TRBD1 (8 bases). Trimming cost V 0 bases and J 2 bases, with 14 bases left between them. Germline V lookup: CDR1 SGHDT, CDR2 YYEEEE. The CDR3 length is 16 residues. CDR3 amino acids: CASSLGQGRGQETQYF. CDR3 in DNA: TGTGCCAGCAGCTTGGGACAGGGGCGGGGGCAAGAGACCCAGTACTTC.

V is TRBV7-8 and J is TRBJ1-1, with 7 bases fitting TRBD1. This CDR3 has 16 residues. The ends lost 0 bases at V and 3 bases at J; junction bases unmatched: 7. The germline CDR1 and CDR2 sequences are SGHVS and FQNEAQ. CDR3: CASSLAYPGQDTEAFF. The CDR3 DNA is TGTGCCAGCAGCTTAGCATATCCCGGACAGGACACTGAAGCTTTCTTT.

This clone was counted only a few times. The chain recombines TRBV7-6 with TRBJ1-2, with TRBD1 matching 8 bases. Germline loops: CDR1 SGHVS, CDR2 FNYEAQ. The J segment lost 8 bases and the V segment lost 5 bases, leaving 16 bases of the junction unmatched. The CDR3 loop spans 16 amino acids. The CDR3 protein is CASSPSSGRGHQGYTF. The CDR3 DNA reads TGTGCCAGCAGCCCTAGCTCGGGCAGGGGGCATCAGGGCTACACCTTC.

A note on this clone: This sample includes further DNA sequences coding for the same CDR3. CDR3 sequence: CATSRGANYGYTF. CDR3 in DNA: TGTGCCACCAGCAGAGGAGCTAACTATGGCTACACCTTC. The chain recombines TRBV15 with TRBJ1-2, with unresolved D. In germline, CDR1 is LNHNV, CDR2 YYDKDF (reference sequence). The CDR3 is 13 amino acids. V lost 1 base and J 0 bases, leaving 3 bases between the germline ends.

The chain's CDR3 is CASSFGGYSNQPQHF. CDR3 DNA: TGTGCCAGCAGTTTCGGGGGCTATAGCAATCAGCCCCAGCATTTT. The chain is built from TRBV28 and TRBJ1-5; D is perhaps TRBD1 (6 bases). V shed 3 bases and J shed 0 bases, with 9 bases lying between them. CDR1 and CDR2 (germline): MDHEN, SYDVKM. This CDR3 comprises 15 residues.

V is TRBV19 and J is TRBJ2-7; a weak D match, TRBD1 (5 bases). From germline, CDR1 is LNHDA and CDR2 SQIVND (reference sequence). The V end lost 6 bases, the J end lost 4 bases, and 10 bases lay between the germline ends. The CDR3 loop spans 12 amino acids. The CDR3 loop is CASRSREYEQYF. Here the CDR3 DNA reads TGTGCCAGTAGAAGCAGGGAATACGAGCAGTACTTC.

The chain combines TRBV5-4 with TRBJ1-5; TRBD1 is a possible D gene (6 bases). Trimming removed 0 bases from V and 7 bases from J, with 14 bases in between. Germline V gives CDR1 SGHNT, CDR2 YYREEE (reference sequence). This CDR3 contains 15 residues. The CDR3 region is CASSLDPSGEQPQHF. In nucleotides, the CDR3 is TGTGCCAGCAGCTTGGATCCGTCAGGGGAGCAGCCCCAGCATTTT.

The chain recombines TRBV28 with TRBJ1-1; 8 bases are shared with TRBD1. The V gene end was trimmed by 6 bases and the J gene end by 11 bases; junction bases not matched to a gene: 11. The CDR3 is 13 residues long. CDR1 is MDHEN and CDR2 is SYDVKM in the germline V gene. Here the CDR3 reads CASSPMDREEAFF. The CDR3 DNA reads as TGTGCCAGCAGCCCAATGGACAGGGAGGAGGCTTTCTTT.

The rearrangement links TRBV30 to TRBJ1-4; no definite D call. This CDR3 spans 15 amino acids. The V and J ends lost 0 bases and 3 bases respectively, with 11 bases between them. The germline gives CDR1 GTSNPN, CDR2 SVGIG (reference sequence). The chain's CDR3 is CAWSVPLASNEKLFF. CDR3 DNA: TGTGCCTGGAGTGTACCTCTGGCCTCTAATGAAAAACTGTTTTTT.

The gene calls are TRBV7-2 and TRBJ2-3; D not certain. CDR1 and CDR2 (germline): SGHTA, FQGNSA. CDR3 length: 13 residues. V dropped 3 bases and J dropped 3 bases, with 7 bases sitting between them. CDR3 nucleotides: TGTGCCAGCAGCTTCATGAGAACAGATACGCAGTATTTT. This translates into CASSFMRTDTQYF. The full variable domain, rest sourced from reference TRBV7-2 and TRBJ2-3, is GAGVSQSPSNKVTEKGKDVELRCDPISGHTALYWYRQSLGQGLEFLIYFQGNSAPDKSGLPSDRFSAERTGGSVSTLTIQRTQQEDSAVYLCASSFMRTDTQYFGPGTRLTVL.

The chain joins TRBV10-3 to TRBJ2-3; 7 positions agree with TRBD2. V dropped 6 bases and J dropped 4; count of bases not matched to a gene: 7. The CDR3 has 14 amino acids. The germline gives CDR1 ENHRY, CDR2 SYGVKD. The CDR3 protein is CAIRDGGSADTQYF. CDR3 coding DNA: TGTGCCATCAGGGATGGCGGGAGTGCAGATACGCAGTATTTT.

The rearrangement joins TRBV5-4 to TRBJ2-7; weak D call: TRBD2 (6 bases). The V end lost 4 bases, the J end lost 2 bases, and 16 bases lay between the germline ends. The CDR3 totals 15 residues. Germline CDR1 SGHNT, CDR2 YYREEE (reference sequence). The CDR3 sequence: CASSSSAGVTYEQYF. The DNA for the CDR3 is TGTGCCAGCAGCAGCTCAGCGGGCGTGACCTACGAGCAGTACTTC.